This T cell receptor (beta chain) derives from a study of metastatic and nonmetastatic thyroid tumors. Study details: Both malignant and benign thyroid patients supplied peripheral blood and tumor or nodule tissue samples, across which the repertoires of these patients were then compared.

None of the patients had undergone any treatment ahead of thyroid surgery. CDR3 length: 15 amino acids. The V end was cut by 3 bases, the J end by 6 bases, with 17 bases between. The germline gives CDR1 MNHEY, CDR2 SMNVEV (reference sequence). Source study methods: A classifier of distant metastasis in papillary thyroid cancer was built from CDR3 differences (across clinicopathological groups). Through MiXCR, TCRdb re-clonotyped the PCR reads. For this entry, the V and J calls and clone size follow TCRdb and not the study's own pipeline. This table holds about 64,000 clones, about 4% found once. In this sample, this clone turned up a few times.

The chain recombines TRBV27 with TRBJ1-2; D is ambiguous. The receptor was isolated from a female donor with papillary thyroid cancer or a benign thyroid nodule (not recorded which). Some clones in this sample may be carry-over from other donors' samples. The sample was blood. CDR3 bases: TGTGCCAGCAGTTTGGCAGGACGGCGGGTGAATGGCTACACCTTC. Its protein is CASSLAGRRVNGYTF.